This section outlines one TCR beta chain sequence together with its context. The V and J ends lost 5 bases and 3 bases respectively, with 14 bases between them. The length of the CDR3 is 14 residues. The germline CDR1 and CDR2 sequences are LNHDA and SQIVND (reference sequence). Libraries were prepared by immunoSEQ multiplex PCR; TCRdb keeps only in-frame clonotypes and omits some of them. The table has over 450,000 clones, about 89% seen once. This specimen belongs to a study of blood T cell repertoires in COVID-19. About the research overall: Sources were T cells, B-cell-depleted T cells, or PBMCs; the material itself was cDNA or gDNA.

Sequencing was carried out using peripheral blood. The source is a woman between 50 and 59 years old with COVID-19, enrolled during active disease. The chain is built from TRBV19 and TRBJ2-7; no clear D. CDR3 sequence: CASSDLGLHYEQYF. CDR3 nucleotides: TGTGCCAGTAGTGATCTTGGGCTTCACTACGAGCAGTACTTC.